This entry lists 12 T cell receptor beta chains sequenced from one sample in a study of T cell responses to AZD1222 COVID-19 vaccine. Using immunoSEQ multiplex PCR, the repertoire was profiled, and TCRdb retains in-frame clones only, with some absent. The table includes tens of thousands of clones, about 82% detected once. Material: peripheral blood, obtained on day 0 of AZD1222 vaccination. The receptors derive from an adult in good health.

This clone was picked up one time. The chain recombines TRBV6-1 with TRBJ2-7; D is unresolved. The V and J ends lost 1 base and 5 bases respectively, with 12 bases between them. This CDR3 has 14 amino acids. The germline CDR1 and CDR2 sequences are MNHNS and SASEGT. The CDR3 DNA reads as TGTGCCAGCAGTGAAGGGACCCAGCTGGACGAGCAGTACTTC. It is translated as CASSEGTQLDEQYF.

This chain connects TRBV5-6 to TRBJ2-1, with D tentatively TRBD1 (6 bases). The CDR3 spans 17 residues. Germline assignment: CDR1 SGHDT and CDR2 YYEEEE. V lost 4 bases and J lost 6, with 23 bases in between. The CDR3 is CASSLGHVVGLFNEQFF. The CDR3 DNA reads TGTGCCAGCAGCCTGGGACATGTGGTGGGTTTGTTCAATGAGCAGTTCTTC.

The V and J genes are TRBV27 and TRBJ1-2, with 10 bases that match TRBD1. Germline trimming cut 2 bases from V and 4 bases from J; bases unmatched to any gene: 1. This CDR3 is built from 14 residues. In germline, CDR1 is MNHEY, CDR2 SMNVEV (reference sequence). CDR3 coding DNA: TGTGCCAGCAGTTTAGGGACAGGGGCCTATGGCTACACCTTC. Residues: CASSLGTGAYGYTF.

In DNA, the CDR3 is TGTGCCAGCAGCTTGGATCCGGGGGCTAACTACAATGAGCAGTTCTTC. Its translation is CASSLDPGANYNEQFF. The chain joins TRBV5-6 to TRBJ2-1; D may correspond to TRBD1 or TRBD2 (6 bases each). The ends were cut back, 0 bases at V and 3 bases at J, with 13 bases in the middle. Germline V lookup: CDR1 SGHDT, CDR2 YYEEEE. There are 16 residues in the CDR3.

V usage is TRBV7-9 and J usage is TRBJ1-1; 9 nucleotides align to TRBD1. This CDR3 has 14 amino acids. Germline V gene data show CDR1 as SEHNR and CDR2 as FQNEAQ (reference sequence). V was pared by 4 bases and J by 3 bases, with 3 bases of the junction left unmatched. The CDR3 DNA sequence: TGTGCCAGCAGCTCAGACAGGGGGGACACTGAAGCTTTCTTT. Translation gives CASSSDRGDTEAFF. The full variable domain, completed using reference TRBV7-9 and TRBJ1-1, is DTGVSQNPRHKITKRGQNVTFRCDPISEHNRLYWYRQTLGQGPEFLTYFQNEAQLEKSRLLSDRFSAERPKGSFSTLEIQRTEQGDSAMYLCASSSDRGDTEAFFGQGTRLTVV.

The sample holds a few counts of this clone. This chain connects TRBV29-1 to TRBJ1-1; TRBD1 agrees at 7 bases. The V and J ends lost 1 base and 4 bases, in that order; junction bases with no gene match: 6. Germline V lookup: CDR1 SQVTM, CDR2 ANQGSEA. The CDR3 contains 14 residues. In nucleotides, the CDR3 is TGCAGCGTTGAAGTCATCGCAGGGGGCACTGAAGCTTTCTTT. Translation: CSVEVIAGGTEAFF.

This clone was seen once. The gene calls are TRBV6-2 or TRBV6-3 and TRBJ2-1, with D perhaps TRBD1 (6 bases). The CDR3 totals 14 residues. V was shortened by 8 bases and J by 4 bases, with 15 bases between the two germline ends. Germline V gene lookup returns CDR1 MNHEY and CDR2 SVGEGT. The CDR3 DNA reads TGTGCCAGCTGCCCCGGGACAAAATACAATGAGCAGTTCTTC. This sequence encodes CASCPGTKYNEQFF.

The J gene is TRBJ2-1, the V gene TRBV24-1, with 7 bases lining up with TRBD1. This CDR3 contains 14 residues. V was pared by 3 bases and J by 4 bases, with 2 bases of the junction left unmatched. Germline CDR1 reads KGHDR; CDR2 reads SFDVKD. For the CDR3, the DNA is TGTGCCACCAGTGATAGCAGGGGGTACAATGAGCAGTTCTTC. It translates to CATSDSRGYNEQFF.

CDR3 DNA: TGCGCCAGCAGCCAACAACGAATCATGGGAGATCGGGTCTACGAGCAGTACTTC. Translating it yields CASSQQRIMGDRVYEQYF. The J gene is TRBJ2-7, the V gene TRBV4-1, with a weak D call TRBD2 (5 bases). Germline V gives CDR1 MGHRA, CDR2 YSYEKL. The ends were cut back, 2 bases at V and 3 bases at J, with 23 bases in the middle. The CDR3 is made up of 18 amino acids.

The chain couples TRBV7-2 to TRBJ1-2; D is unresolved. Per the germline V gene, CDR1 is SGHTA and CDR2 is FQGNSA. This CDR3 contains 13 residues. V was cut by 3 bases and J by 6 bases, with 11 bases left in between. The CDR3 nucleotides are TGTGCCAGCAGCTTTACGGAGACGCATGGCTACACCTTC. Its translation is CASSFTETHGYTF.

The chain links TRBV19 to TRBJ1-1; D is possibly TRBD1 (5 bases). The CDR3 extends over 16 amino acids. Germline V gene sequence: CDR1 LNHDA, CDR2 SQIVND (reference sequence). V was pared by 6 bases and J by 3 bases, with 20 bases between. The CDR3 is CASSRALGTGDTEAFF. CDR3 DNA sequence: TGTGCCAGTAGCCGCGCCCTTGGGACGGGGGACACTGAAGCTTTCTTT.

The chain is built from TRBV11-3 and TRBJ1-5; 8 bases are shared with TRBD1. In germline, CDR1 is SGHNT, CDR2 YENEEA. The CDR3 extends over 14 amino acids. The ends lost 5 bases at V and 5 bases at J; junction bases unmatched: 5. The DNA for the CDR3 is TGTGCCAGCAGCCGAGACAGGGGTGATCAGCCCCAGCATTTT. It codes for CASSRDRGDQPQHF.